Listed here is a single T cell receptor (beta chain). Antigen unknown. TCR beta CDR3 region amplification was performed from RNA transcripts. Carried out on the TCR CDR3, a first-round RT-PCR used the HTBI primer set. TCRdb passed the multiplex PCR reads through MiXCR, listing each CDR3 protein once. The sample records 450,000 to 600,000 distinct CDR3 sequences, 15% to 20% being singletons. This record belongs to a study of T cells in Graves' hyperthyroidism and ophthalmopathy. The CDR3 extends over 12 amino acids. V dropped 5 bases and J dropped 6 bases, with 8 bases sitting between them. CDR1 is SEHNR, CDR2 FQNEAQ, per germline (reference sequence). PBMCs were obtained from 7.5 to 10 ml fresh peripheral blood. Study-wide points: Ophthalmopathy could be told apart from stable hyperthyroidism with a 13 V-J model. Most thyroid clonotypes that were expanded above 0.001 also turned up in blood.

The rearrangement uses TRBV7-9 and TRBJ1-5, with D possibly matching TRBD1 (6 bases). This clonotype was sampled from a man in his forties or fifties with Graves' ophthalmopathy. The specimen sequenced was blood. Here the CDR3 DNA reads TGTGCCAGCAGCGAGGGGGTTCAGCCCCAGCATTTT. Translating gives CASSEGVQPQHF.